This passage covers 27 T cell receptor beta chains from one sample sequenced in a study of T cell responses to AZD1222 COVID-19 vaccine. Assay: immunoSEQ multiplex PCR; the TCRdb copy retains only in-frame clones and omits some. This sample has some 170,000 clones; just over 90% occur once, and the top ten carry around 0.99%. The sample was peripheral blood, taken 28 days after the second AZD1222 dose. The origin of the receptors is an adult who received the AZD1222 COVID-19 vaccine.

Notes on this clone: A junction end diverges from the germline sequence, so it may reflect a read error. The chain carries TRBV6-6 and TRBJ2-6; the match to TRBD1 covers 8 bases. This CDR3 region has 15 residues. Per the germline V gene, CDR1 is MNHNY and CDR2 is SVGAGI (reference sequence). CDR3 nucleotides: TGTGCCAGCAGCCGACAGGGGTCTGGGGCCAACGTCCCGACTTTC. This gives the protein CASSRQGSGANVPTF.

The V call is TRBV5-1, the J call TRBJ2-5; tentatively, D is TRBD2 (6 bases). V lost 0 bases, J lost 1 base, and 16 bases lay in between. The germline V gene has CDR1 SGHRS and CDR2 YFSETQ. The CDR3 runs 17 residues. The CDR3 DNA sequence: TGCGCCAGCAGCTTGGGGGGGACTGGTCAGGGCCAAGAGACCCAGTACTTC. Residues: CASSLGGTGQGQETQYF. Complete variable domain (other parts from reference TRBV5-1 and TRBJ2-5): KAGVTQTPRYLIKTRGQQVTLSCSPISGHRSVSWYQQTPGQGLQFLFEYFSETQRNKGNFPGRFSGRQFSNSRSEMNVSTLELGDSALYLCASSLGGTGQGQETQYFGPGTRLLVL.

The chain carries TRBV6-5 and TRBJ2-5; D unclear. V lost 6 bases and J 5 bases, leaving 10 bases between the germline ends. Germline V gene sequence: CDR1 MNHEY, CDR2 SVGAGI. The length of the CDR3 is 12 residues. The CDR3 DNA reads TGTGCCAGCAGCTTGCTAGGGGAGACCCAGTACTTC. Protein sequence: CASSLLGETQYF.

CDR3 in amino acids: CASSQSSYEQYF. The CDR3 DNA is TGTGCCAGCAGCCAAAGCTCCTACGAGCAGTACTTC. The chain employs TRBV11-2 and TRBJ2-7, with D hard to call. V was clipped by 5 bases and J by 0 bases, with 5 bases between them. Germline lookup yields CDR1 SGHAT and CDR2 FQNNGV. The CDR3 covers 12 residues.

The rearrangement joins TRBV4-1 to TRBJ1-1; a weak D match, TRBD1 (5 bases). The length of the CDR3 is 14 residues. Germline assignment: CDR1 MGHRA and CDR2 YSYEKL. Trimming took off 5 bases at V and 4 bases at J, with 14 bases between the two ends. The CDR3 here is CASSWRQGSTEAFF. CDR3 DNA: TGCGCCAGCAGCTGGAGGCAGGGATCCACTGAAGCTTTCTTT.

The rearrangement joins TRBV6-6 to TRBJ2-1; 9 nucleotides line up with TRBD1. With 5 bases clipped from V and 6 bases from J, the junction kept 11 bases outside the gene matches. Germline V lookup: CDR1 MNHNY, CDR2 SVGAGI (reference sequence). The length of the CDR3 is 16 residues. The CDR3 sequence is CASSGPGGTGPNEQFF. The CDR3 DNA sequence: TGTGCCAGCAGTGGCCCCGGTGGGACAGGGCCCAATGAGCAGTTCTTC.

The chain links TRBV18 to TRBJ1-3; 7 bases are shared with TRBD1. Looked up from germline, CDR1 is KGHSH and CDR2 is LQKENI. After removal of 3 bases from V and 0 bases from J, the junction contained 8 bases not matched to a gene. The CDR3 covers 17 residues. CDR3 in DNA: TGTGCCAGCTCACCCTTCGGCCAGGGGGGCTCTGGAAACACCATATATTTT. It encodes CASSPFGQGGSGNTIYF.

This clone is labeled medium-sized. The chain employs TRBV20-1 and TRBJ1-1; no reliable D call. The CDR3 has 14 amino acids. The germline V gene has CDR1 DFQATT and CDR2 SNEGSKA (reference sequence). Deletions cut 3 bases from V and 0 bases from J, with 11 bases between. The CDR3 sequence is CSASVYTLNTEAFF. The CDR3 DNA is TGCAGTGCTAGTGTCTATACGCTGAACACTGAAGCTTTCTTT.

The chain has TRBV4-1 and TRBJ2-7; 8 bases line up with TRBD2. The germline CDR1 and CDR2 sequences are MGHRA and YSYEKL. Trimming removed 1 base from V and 2 bases from J; junction bases left unmatched: 4. The CDR3 covers 15 residues. This chain's CDR3 is CASSQGLAPTYEQYF. CDR3 nucleotides: TGCGCCAGCAGCCAAGGACTAGCGCCAACCTACGAGCAGTACTTC.

The V and J genes are TRBV7-2 and TRBJ1-2; tentatively, D is TRBD1 (5 bases). The germline V and J ends were trimmed by 3 bases and 5 bases, with 13 bases remaining between them. The CDR3 runs 14 residues. Germline lookup yields CDR1 SGHTA and CDR2 FQGNSA. In DNA, the CDR3 is TGTGCCAGCAGCTTTCTCGGGACGGAATATGGCTACACCTTC. This translates into CASSFLGTEYGYTF. The full variable domain, in which reference TRBV7-2 and TRBJ1-2 provide the parts outside the CDR3, is GAGVSQSPSNKVTEKGKDVELRCDPISGHTALYWYRQSLGQGLEFLIYFQGNSAPDKSGLPSDRFSAERTGGSVSTLTIQRTQQEDSAVYLCASSFLGTEYGYTFGSGTRLTVV.

V and J are TRBV29-1 and TRBJ1-5, with a possible D match to TRBD1 (6 bases). The germline CDR1 and CDR2 sequences are SQVTM and ANQGSEA. The ends were cut back, 4 bases at V and 2 bases at J, with 15 bases in the middle. The CDR3 consists of 15 residues. Written as DNA, the CDR3 is TGCAGCGTTGGCCTTTACAGGGTAGGCAATCAGCCCCAGCATTTT. The encoded protein is CSVGLYRVGNQPQHF.

This clone came up a few times. V gene TRBV19 combines with J gene TRBJ1-5; D perhaps matches TRBD1 (6 bases). Deletions cut 8 bases from V and 2 bases from J, with 10 bases between. Germline CDR1 and CDR2: LNHDA and SQIVND (reference sequence). CDR3 length: 13 residues. CDR3 in DNA: TGTGCCAGTGGCTACAGGGGCAATCAGCCCCAGCATTTT. Its protein is CASGYRGNQPQHF. The entire variable domain, with the rest obtained from reference TRBV19 and TRBJ1-5, is as follows: DGGITQSPKYLFRKEGQNVTLSCEQNLNHDAMYWYRQDPGQGLRLIYYSQIVNDFQKGDIAEGYSVSREKKESFPLTVTSAQKNPTAFYLCASGYRGNQPQHFGDGTRLSIL.

This sequence joins TRBV18 and TRBJ1-3; tentative D call: TRBD1 (6 bases). Germline V gene sequence: CDR1 KGHSH, CDR2 LQKENI. V lost 3 bases and J 0 bases, leaving 21 bases between the germline ends. The CDR3 runs 19 residues. The DNA for the CDR3 is TGTGCCAGCTCACCGCAACCTCCAGGGGCGGGAATCTCTGGAAACACCATATATTTT. It encodes CASSPQPPGAGISGNTIYF.

The chain combines TRBV5-1 with TRBJ1-2; TRBD1 aligns across 7 bases. The CDR3 is 14 residues long. The ends lost 3 bases at V and 3 bases at J; junction bases unmatched: 5. CDR1 is SGHRS, CDR2 YFSETQ, per germline. DNA for the CDR3: TGCGCCAGCAGCTCCTCCGGGACAGACTATGGCTACACCTTC. It translates to CASSSSGTDYGYTF. Full variable domain (missing parts from reference TRBV5-1 and TRBJ1-2): KAGVTQTPRYLIKTRGQQVTLSCSPISGHRSVSWYQQTPGQGLQFLFEYFSETQRNKGNFPGRFSGRQFSNSRSEMNVSTLELGDSALYLCASSSSGTDYGYTFGSGTRLTVV.

The chain recombines TRBV29-1 with TRBJ2-2; 11 bases align to TRBD2. V lost 6 bases to trimming and J lost 0 bases; unmatched junction nucleotides: 3. Per the germline V gene, CDR1 is SQVTM and CDR2 is ANQGSEA. This CDR3 is 15 amino acids long. This CDR3 is CSVGTSGANTGELFF. For the CDR3, the DNA is TGCAGCGTGGGGACTAGCGGCGCGAACACCGGGGAGCTGTTTTTT.

This chain links TRBV6-2 or TRBV6-3 with TRBJ1-3; D might be TRBD1 (5 bases). V was pared by 6 bases and J by 2 bases, with 17 bases between. The CDR3 runs 16 residues. From germline, CDR1 is MNHEY and CDR2 SVGEGT. Here the CDR3 reads CASSRPYMGAGNTIYF. The CDR3 DNA reads as TGTGCCAGCAGCCGACCTTACATGGGGGCTGGAAACACCATATATTTT.

The chain is built from TRBV7-9 and TRBJ1-6; 8 bases fit TRBD1. Losses at the gene ends were 5 bases for V and 12 bases for J; bases not matched to a gene: 6. The CDR3 extends over 13 amino acids. Germline V gives CDR1 SEHNR, CDR2 FQNEAQ (reference sequence). The CDR3 coding sequence is TGTGCCAGCAGCCTCGGACAGGGTGGACCCCTCCACTTT. Protein sequence: CASSLGQGGPLHF.

This clone was observed a handful of times. The CDR3 nucleotides read TGTGCCAGTACTAGTCGACAGGGGAAGGATAGCAATCAGCCCCAGCATTTT. Protein product: CASTSRQGKDSNQPQHF. The rearrangement uses TRBV19 and TRBJ1-5; 8 bases match TRBD1. CDR1 and CDR2 from the germline V gene are LNHDA and SQIVND (reference sequence). The CDR3 length is 17 residues. V lost 7 bases and J lost 0; bases outside the gene matches: 11.

In its sample, this clone was seen a few times. V gene TRBV18 combines with J gene TRBJ1-5; D uncertain. The CDR3 is 13 amino acids. Trimming pared 1 base from V and 5 bases from J, leaving 6 bases between. Germline CDR1 and CDR2: KGHSH and LQKENI. CDR3 in DNA: TGTGCCAGCTCACCACGGGTCGATCAGCCCCAGCATTTT. Translating it yields CASSPRVDQPQHF.

The genes are TRBV4-1 and TRBJ1-1; tentative D call: TRBD1 (6 bases). CDR3 length: 16 amino acids. CDR1 and CDR2 (germline): MGHRA, YSYEKL. Deletions cut 0 bases from V and 5 bases from J, with 16 bases between. The DNA for the CDR3 is TGCGCCAGCAGCCAAGATAGGACAGTAGGGAATACTGAAGCTTTCTTT. Protein sequence: CASSQDRTVGNTEAFF.

V and J are TRBV7-6 and TRBJ1-1; no reliable D call. The germline V gene has CDR1 SGHVS and CDR2 FNYEAQ. V lost 11 bases to trimming and J lost 0 bases, with 16 bases between them. The CDR3 contains 14 residues. The CDR3 nucleotides are TGTGCCCTGACGCCACAGAGTTTGAACACTGAAGCTTTCTTT. It translates to CALTPQSLNTEAFF.

This rearrangement joins TRBV10-1 to TRBJ2-1, with unresolved D. Per the germline V gene, CDR1 is WNHNN and CDR2 is SYGVQD (reference sequence). Trimming removed 2 bases from V and 8 bases from J, with 16 bases in between. This CDR3 region has 15 residues. Here the CDR3 reads CASSEASSLSDEQFF. The CDR3 region has the DNA TGCGCCAGCAGTGAGGCAAGCTCCTTGAGCGATGAGCAGTTCTTC.

The V gene is TRBV9, the J gene TRBJ2-7, with D unclear. Germline V gene sequence: CDR1 SGDLS, CDR2 YYNGEE. There are 15 residues in the CDR3. The V gene lost 0 bases and the J gene lost 2 bases, with 12 bases spanning the gap. The CDR3 DNA is TGTGCCAGCAGCGTAGCGTCCTATGAGCCCTACGAGCAGTACTTC. Amino acids: CASSVASYEPYEQYF.

This chain joins TRBV7-9 and TRBJ2-2; D gene ambiguous. This CDR3 is built from 13 residues. CDR1 SEHNR and CDR2 FQNEAQ come from the germline V gene (reference sequence). V shed 1 base and J shed 6 bases, with 6 bases lying between them. CDR3 region: CASSLDEAGELFF. The CDR3 nucleotides read TGTGCCAGCAGCTTAGATGAGGCCGGGGAGCTGTTTTTT.

The gene calls are TRBV4-1 and TRBJ1-5; 9 bases match TRBD1. CDR1 and CDR2 from the germline V gene are MGHRA and YSYEKL. CDR3 size: 16 residues. V lost 1 base to trimming and J lost 6 bases; unmatched junction nucleotides: 7. CDR3 coding DNA: TGCGCCAGCAGCCAAGTAGCCGGGGACAGGGCTCAGCCCCAGCATTTT. Translating it yields CASSQVAGDRAQPQHF.

V and J are TRBV5-1 and TRBJ1-4; 8 positions match TRBD1. Germline V gene data show CDR1 as SGHRS and CDR2 as YFSETQ. The V segment lost 0 bases and the J segment 8 bases; nucleotides outside the gene matches: 6. This CDR3 spans 15 amino acids. The CDR3 DNA is TGCGCCAGCAGCTTGGTGGCAGGGGGCAACGAAAAACTGTTTTTT. This codes for CASSLVAGGNEKLFF.

This clone was seen only once. V is TRBV9 and J is TRBJ1-6; possibly TRBD1 for D (6 bases). Trimming took 4 bases from V and 1 from J, leaving 18 bases between them. CDR1 is SGDLS, CDR2 YYNGEE, per germline. The CDR3 has 18 amino acids. CDR3 residues: CASSIPLGGQSYNSPLHF. The DNA for the CDR3 is TGTGCCAGCAGCATACCCCTCGGAGGACAGTCCTATAATTCACCCCTCCACTTT.